This T cell receptor (beta chain) is drawn from a study of early T cells in non-severe SARS-CoV-2 infection. Across the whole study: Sequencing of bulk RNA from unsorted whole blood was done, without chain pairing. The study's findings and limits: Matching results from VDJdb favored anti-spike CD8 responses, leaving private and CD4 specificities undetected.

This clonotype has only a few counts. Its antigen is not identified. The protocol attached unique molecular identifiers to individual cDNA molecules. TCRdb redid the calling of the 5' RACE reads with MiXCR, one entry per CDR3 protein. The table records 85,000 to 95,000 distinct CDR3 sequences, roughly 15% of them present only once. The CDR3 has 16 amino acids. In germline, CDR1 is LNHDA, CDR2 SQIVND (reference sequence). Trimming left V 2 bases short and J 5 bases short, with 18 bases between. The material sequenced was whole blood. This rearrangement joins TRBV19 to TRBJ2-5; D tentatively reads TRBD1 or TRBD2 (5 bases each). The TCR comes from an adult who was a healthcare worker with PCR-confirmed SARS-CoV-2 infection or an uninfected control (not recorded which). The CDR3 sequence is CASSITGTTPGETQYF. The CDR3 DNA follows: TGTGCCAGTAGTATAACCGGGACGACCCCGGGGGAGACCCAGTACTTC.